This T cell receptor beta chain was captured in a study of shared clonotypes between healthy human individuals. The CDR3 extends over 13 amino acids. From germline, CDR1 is ENHRY and CDR2 SYGVKD. Deletions cut 5 bases from V and 4 bases from J, with 11 bases between. Produced via immunoSEQ multiplex PCR; TCRdb's table is partial and in-frame only. The data show about 2.5 million clones, with 92% seen just once and around 0.35% held by the top ten. The receptor's source is a young man in good health. Some clones in this sample may be carry-over from other donors' samples. Sequencing input: naive CD4+ T cells from PBMCs. Subset denoted: CD45RA+ positively selected. The gene calls are TRBV10-3 and TRBJ1-2; possible D gene TRBD1, 5 bases. In DNA, the CDR3 is TGTGCCATCAGTTTATCAGGGCCCTATGGCTACACCTTC. As protein: CAISLSGPYGYTF.